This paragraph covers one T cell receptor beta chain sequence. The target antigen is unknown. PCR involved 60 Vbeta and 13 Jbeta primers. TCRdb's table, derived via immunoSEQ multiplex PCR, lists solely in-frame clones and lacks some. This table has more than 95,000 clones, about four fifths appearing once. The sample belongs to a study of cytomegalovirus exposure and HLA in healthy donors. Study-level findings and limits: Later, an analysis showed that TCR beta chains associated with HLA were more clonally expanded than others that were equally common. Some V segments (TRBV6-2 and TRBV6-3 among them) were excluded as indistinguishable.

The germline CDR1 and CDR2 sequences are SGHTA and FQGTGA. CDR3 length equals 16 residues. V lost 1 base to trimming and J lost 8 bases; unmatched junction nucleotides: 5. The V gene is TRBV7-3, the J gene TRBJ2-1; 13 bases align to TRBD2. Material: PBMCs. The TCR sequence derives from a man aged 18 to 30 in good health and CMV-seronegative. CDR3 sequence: CASSLILAGGPHEQFF. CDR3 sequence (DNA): TGTGCCAGCAGCTTAATACTAGCGGGGGGGCCCCATGAGCAGTTCTTC.